This TCR beta chain derives from a study of blood T cell repertoires in COVID-19. On the study more broadly: COVID-19 samples collected from the United States, Italy and Spain covered acute and convalescent phases. In each case, the material was cDNA or gDNA derived from T cells, B-cell-depleted T cells, or PBMCs.

This clone has a handful of counts. Original processing methods: Amplification from reference gene primers served as the basis for estimated nucleated cell counts. The assay was immunoSEQ multiplex PCR, and TCRdb's table has in-frame clones only and misses some. For V, J and clone size, that table is used; D and trimming come from the DNA. The table has just over 650,000 clones, 90% seen once. V lost 5 bases and J lost 2, with 23 bases in between. Germline V gene data show CDR1 as SGHNT and CDR2 as YYREEE (reference sequence). This CDR3 spans 17 amino acids. Material: peripheral blood. This TCR came from a woman aged 18 to 35 with acute or convalescent COVID-19. The chain links TRBV5-4 to TRBJ2-7, with a tentative D call TRBD2 (5 bases). The chain's CDR3 is CASSFHTWTYPPYEQYF. DNA for the CDR3: TGTGCCAGCAGTTTTCACACATGGACTTACCCACCCTACGAGCAGTACTTC.